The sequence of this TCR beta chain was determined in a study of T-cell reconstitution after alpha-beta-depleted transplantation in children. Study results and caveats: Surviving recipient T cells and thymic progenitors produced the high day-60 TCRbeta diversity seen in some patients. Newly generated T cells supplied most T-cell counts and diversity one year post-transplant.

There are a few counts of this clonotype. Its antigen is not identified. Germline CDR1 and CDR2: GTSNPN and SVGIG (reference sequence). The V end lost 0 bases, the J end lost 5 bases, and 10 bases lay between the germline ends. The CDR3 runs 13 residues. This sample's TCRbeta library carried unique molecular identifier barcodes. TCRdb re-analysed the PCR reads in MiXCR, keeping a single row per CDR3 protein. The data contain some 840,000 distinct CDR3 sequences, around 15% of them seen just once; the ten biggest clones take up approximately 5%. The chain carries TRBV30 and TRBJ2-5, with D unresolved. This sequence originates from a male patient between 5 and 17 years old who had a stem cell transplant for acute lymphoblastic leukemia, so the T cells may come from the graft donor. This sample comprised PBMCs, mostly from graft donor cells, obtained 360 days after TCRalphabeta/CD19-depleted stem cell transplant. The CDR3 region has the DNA TGTGCCTGGAGTGTACACCTAGGGGAGACCCAGTACTTC. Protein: CAWSVHLGETQYF. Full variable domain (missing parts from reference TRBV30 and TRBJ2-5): SQTIHQWPATLVQPVGSPLSLECTVEGTSNPNLYWYRQAAGRGLQLLFYSVGIGQISSEVPQNLSASRPQDRQFILSSKKLLLSDSGFYLCAWSVHLGETQYFGPGTRLLVL.